Sequencing of this T cell receptor (beta chain) was carried out in a study of blood T cell repertoires in COVID-19. Study-level information: Whether acute or convalescent, the COVID-19 samples came from the United States, Italy and Spain.

Here immunoSEQ multiplex PCR was the method, and the copy in TCRdb shows in-frame clones only, minus some. The sample contains 100,000 or so clones, 70% to 90% of which appear only once. Note on this clone: An end of the junction differs from the germline gene, which may be a read error.

Germline values: CDR1 SGHDT, CDR2 YYEEEE. This CDR3 has 13 amino acids. The genes are TRBV5-6 and TRBJ1-5; no clear D. The origin of this receptor is a man between 50 and 59 years old with active or convalescent COVID-19. Sequenced: peripheral blood. This CDR3 is CASSLATAQTQHF. The CDR3, as DNA: TGTGCCAGCAGTCTAGCGACCGCTCAGACCCAGCATTTT.